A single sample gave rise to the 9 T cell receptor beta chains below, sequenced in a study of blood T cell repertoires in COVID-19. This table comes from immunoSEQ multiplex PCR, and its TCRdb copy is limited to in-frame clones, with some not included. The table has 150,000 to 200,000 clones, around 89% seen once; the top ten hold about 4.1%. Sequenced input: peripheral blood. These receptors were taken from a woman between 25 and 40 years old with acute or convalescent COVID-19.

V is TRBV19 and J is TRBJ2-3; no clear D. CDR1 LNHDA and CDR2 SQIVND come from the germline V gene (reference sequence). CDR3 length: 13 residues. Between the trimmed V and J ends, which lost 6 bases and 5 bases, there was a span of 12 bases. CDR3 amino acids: CASRAIDRDTQYF. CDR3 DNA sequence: TGTGCCAGTAGAGCGATAGACCGAGATACGCAGTATTTT.

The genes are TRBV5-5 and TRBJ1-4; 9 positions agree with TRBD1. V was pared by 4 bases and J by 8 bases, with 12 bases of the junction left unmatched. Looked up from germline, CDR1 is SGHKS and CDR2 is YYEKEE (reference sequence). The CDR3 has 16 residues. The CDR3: CASSPTPGQGDEKLFF. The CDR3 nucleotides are TGTGCCAGCAGCCCGACCCCGGGACAGGGTGACGAAAAACTGTTTTTT.

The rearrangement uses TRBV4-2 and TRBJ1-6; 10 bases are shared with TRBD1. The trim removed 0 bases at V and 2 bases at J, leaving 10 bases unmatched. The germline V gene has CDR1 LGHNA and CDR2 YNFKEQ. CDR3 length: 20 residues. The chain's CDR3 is CASSQDYFGQGEAYNSPLHF. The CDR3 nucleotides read TGTGCCAGCAGCCAAGATTACTTCGGACAGGGGGAGGCCTATAATTCACCCCTCCACTTT.

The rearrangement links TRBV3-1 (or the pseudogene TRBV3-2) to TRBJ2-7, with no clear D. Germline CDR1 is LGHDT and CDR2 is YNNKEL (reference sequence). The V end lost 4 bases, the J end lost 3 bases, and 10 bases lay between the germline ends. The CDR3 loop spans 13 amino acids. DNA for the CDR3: TGTGCCAGCAGCCCCGACACGAACTACGAGCAGTACTTC. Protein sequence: CASSPDTNYEQYF.

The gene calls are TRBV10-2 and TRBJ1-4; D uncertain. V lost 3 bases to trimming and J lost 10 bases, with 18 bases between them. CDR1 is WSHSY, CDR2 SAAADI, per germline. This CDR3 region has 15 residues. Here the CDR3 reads CASSDPPTGFGKLFF. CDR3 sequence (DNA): TGCGCCAGCAGTGACCCACCGACGGGTTTTGGAAAACTGTTTTTT.

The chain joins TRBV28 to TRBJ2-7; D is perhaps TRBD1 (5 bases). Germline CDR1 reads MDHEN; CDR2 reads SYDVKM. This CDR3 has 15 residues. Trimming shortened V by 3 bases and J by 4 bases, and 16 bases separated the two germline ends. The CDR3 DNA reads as TGTGCCAGCAGTTTGGCGGACACCTCAATTTACGAGCAGTACTTC. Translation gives CASSLADTSIYEQYF.

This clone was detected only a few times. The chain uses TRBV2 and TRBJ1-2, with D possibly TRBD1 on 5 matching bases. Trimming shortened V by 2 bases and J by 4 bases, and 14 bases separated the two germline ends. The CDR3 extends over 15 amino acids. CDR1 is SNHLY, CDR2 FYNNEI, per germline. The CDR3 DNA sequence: TGTGCCAGCAGTGAAAGGGCAGGGACTGGCTATGGCTACACCTTC. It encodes CASSERAGTGYGYTF.

The CDR3 DNA sequence: TGCAGCGCCTGGGGGGAGTCGGGTGAGCAGTTCTTC. This translates into CSAWGESGEQFF. This sequence joins TRBV29-1 and TRBJ2-1, with TRBD2 as a possible D gene (6 bases). V shed 7 bases and J shed 9 bases, with 16 bases lying between them. The CDR3 consists of 12 residues. The V gene's germline CDR1 is SQVTM and CDR2 ANQGSEA.

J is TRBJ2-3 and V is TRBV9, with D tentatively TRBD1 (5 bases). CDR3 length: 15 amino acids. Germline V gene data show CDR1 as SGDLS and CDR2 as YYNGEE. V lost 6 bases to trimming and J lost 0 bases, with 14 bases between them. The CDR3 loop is CASNKGYLSTDTQYF. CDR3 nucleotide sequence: TGTGCCAGCAACAAGGGGTACCTCAGCACAGATACGCAGTATTTT.